The TCR beta chain described here comes from a study of blood T cell repertoires in COVID-19. Background on the study: COVID-19 samples, acute and convalescent, were from the United States, Italy and Spain. PBMCs, B-cell-depleted T cells, or T cells provided the cDNA or gDNA that made up the material.

V gave up 4 bases and J gave up 5 bases; unmatched junction bases: 5. CDR3 length: 14 residues. Germline V gene data show CDR1 as SGHNT and CDR2 as YYREEE (reference sequence). In the original workflow: By means of reference gene primer amplification, nucleated cell counts were estimated. Clones were sequenced by immunoSEQ multiplex PCR, and TCRdb holds only the in-frame ones, with some missing. That table is the source of V, J and clone size, and D and trimming were worked out from the DNA. The table lists approximately 350,000 clones, approximately 86% of them singletons, with under 8.5% in the top ten. The Seattle patients joined while their infection was active and were tracked longitudinally afterward.

Source material: peripheral blood. The source of this sequence is a woman between 55 and 75 years old with COVID-19, enrolled during active disease. The V call is TRBV5-4, the J call TRBJ1-4; TRBD1 aligns across 7 bases. This chain's CDR3 is CASSPGQENEKLFF. The DNA for the CDR3 is TGTGCCAGCAGCCCCGGACAGGAAAATGAAAAACTGTTTTTT.